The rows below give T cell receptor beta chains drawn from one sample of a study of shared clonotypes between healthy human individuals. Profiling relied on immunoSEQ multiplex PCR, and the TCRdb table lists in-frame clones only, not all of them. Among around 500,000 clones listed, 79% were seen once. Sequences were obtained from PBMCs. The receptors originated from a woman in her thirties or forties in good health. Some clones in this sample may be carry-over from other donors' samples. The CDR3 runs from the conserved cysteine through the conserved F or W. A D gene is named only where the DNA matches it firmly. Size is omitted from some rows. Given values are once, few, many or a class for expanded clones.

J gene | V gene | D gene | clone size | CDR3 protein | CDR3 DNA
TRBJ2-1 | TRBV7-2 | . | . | CASRPSPNGEQFF | TGTGCCAGCAGACCGAGTCCCAACGGGGAGCAGTTCTTC
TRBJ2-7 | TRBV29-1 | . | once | CSVGGGGSIYEQYF | TGCAGCGTCGGGGGCGGCGGGAGTATCTACGAGCAGTACTTC
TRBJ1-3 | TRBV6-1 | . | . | CASSIQESSGNTIYF | TGTGCCAGCAGCATACAGGAGAGCTCTGGAAACACCATATATTTT
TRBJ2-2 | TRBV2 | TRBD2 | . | CAVGSGGTGELFF | TGTGCAGTCGGTAGCGGGGGCACCGGGGAGCTGTTTTTT
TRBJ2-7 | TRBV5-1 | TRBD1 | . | CASSYGTGFSYEQYF | TGCGCCAGCAGCTACGGGACAGGGTTTTCCTACGAGCAGTACTTC
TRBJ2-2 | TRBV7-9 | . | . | CASSFRGSGTGELFF | TGTGCCAGCAGCTTCCGGGGGTCGGGCACCGGGGAGCTGTTTTTT
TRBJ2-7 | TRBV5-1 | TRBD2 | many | CASSLEPAGGGQYF | TGCGCCAGCAGCTTGGAACCAGCGGGAGGGGGGCAGTACTTC
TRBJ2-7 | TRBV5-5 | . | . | CASSLVATGLYEQYF | TGTGCCAGCAGCTTGGTTGCAACAGGACTCTACGAGCAGTACTTC
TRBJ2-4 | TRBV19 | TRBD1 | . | CASSIGTVKNIQYF | TGTGCCAGTAGTATCGGGACAGTCAAAAACATTCAGTACTTC
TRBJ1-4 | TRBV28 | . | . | CASRRPEDYEKLFF | TGTGCCAGCAGACGGCCTGAGGATTATGAAAAACTGTTTTTT
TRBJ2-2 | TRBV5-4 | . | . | CASSLRLGNTGELFF | TGCGCCAGCAGCTTGAGACTCGGAAACACCGGGGAGCTGTTTTTT
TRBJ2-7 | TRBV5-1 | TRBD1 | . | CASSLSWGQVHEQYF | TGCGCCAGCAGCTTGAGTTGGGGACAGGTGCACGAGCAGTACTTC
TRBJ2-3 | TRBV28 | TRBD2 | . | CASSFNPSGITDTQYF | TGTGCCAGCAGTTTTAATCCCAGCGGGATCACAGATACGCAGTATTTT
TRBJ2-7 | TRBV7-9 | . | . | CASTSTRVSPYEQYF | TGTGCCAGCACCTCTACCCGAGTTTCGCCCTACGAGCAGTACTTC
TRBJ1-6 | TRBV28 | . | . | CASSEYNSPLHF | TGTGCCAGCAGTGAATATAATTCACCCCTCCACTTT